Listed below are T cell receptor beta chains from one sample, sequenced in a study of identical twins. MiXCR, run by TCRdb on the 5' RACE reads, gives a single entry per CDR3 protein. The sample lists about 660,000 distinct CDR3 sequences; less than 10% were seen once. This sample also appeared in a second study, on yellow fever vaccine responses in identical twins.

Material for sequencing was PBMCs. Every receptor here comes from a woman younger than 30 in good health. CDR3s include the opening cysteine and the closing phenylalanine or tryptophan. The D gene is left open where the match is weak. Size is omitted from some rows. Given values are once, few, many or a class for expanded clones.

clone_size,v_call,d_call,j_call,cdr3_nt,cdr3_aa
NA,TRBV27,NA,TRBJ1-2,TGTGCCAGCAGAACCGGGGGCTATGGCTACACCTTC,CASRTGGYGYTF
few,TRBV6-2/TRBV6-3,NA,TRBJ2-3,TGTGCCAGCAGGGACTGGGGGGCGCAGTATTTT,CASRDWGAQYF
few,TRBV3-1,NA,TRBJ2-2,TGTGCCAGCAGCCGACAGGCTCCCGGGGAGCTGTTTTTT,CASSRQAPGELFF
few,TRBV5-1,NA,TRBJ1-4,TGCGCCAGCAGACAGGACGGAGGGGAGGAAAAACTGTTTTTT,CASRQDGGEEKLFF
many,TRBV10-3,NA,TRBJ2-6,TGTGCCATCAGTCGTACAGGGGGGGACTCTGGGGCCAACGTCCTGACTTTC,CAISRTGGDSGANVLTF
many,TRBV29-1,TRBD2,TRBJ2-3,TGCAGCGTCGGGACTAGCGGATCTAGCACAGATACGCAGTATTTT,CSVGTSGSSTDTQYF
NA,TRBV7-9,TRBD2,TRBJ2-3,TGTGCCAGCAGCGCCGGGACTAGCGTGGGAGATACGCAGTATTTT,CASSAGTSVGDTQYF
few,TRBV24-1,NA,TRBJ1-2,TGTGCCACCAGTGACCCCTCGGCAGGGACTTATGGCTACACCTTC,CATSDPSAGTYGYTF
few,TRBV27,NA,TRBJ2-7,TGTGCCACCGGAGTTGGGTACGAGCAGTACTTC,CATGVGYEQYF
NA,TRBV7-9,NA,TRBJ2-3,TGTGCCAGCAGCCGGAGGGAACACACAGATACGCAGTATTTT,CASSRREHTDTQYF
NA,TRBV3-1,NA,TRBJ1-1,TGTGCCAGCAGCCCAGACACAGGGCTGAACACTGAAGCTTTCTTT,CASSPDTGLNTEAFF
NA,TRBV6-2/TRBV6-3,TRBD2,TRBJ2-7,TGTGCCAGCAGTTACTTAGCGGGAGAGGGCGAGCAGTACTTC,CASSYLAGEGEQYF
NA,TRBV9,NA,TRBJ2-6,TGTGCCAGCAGCATGCGGTCCTCTGGGGCCAACGTCCTGACTTTC,CASSMRSSGANVLTF
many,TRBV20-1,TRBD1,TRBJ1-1,TGCAGTGCCGCACAGGGGGCAACTGAAGCTTTCTTT,CSAAQGATEAFF
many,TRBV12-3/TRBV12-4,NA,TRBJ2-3,TGTGCCAGCACCCATATCGGTACGCAGTATTTT,CASTHIGTQYF
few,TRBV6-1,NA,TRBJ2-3,TGTGCCGCCGGACTGAAAGACACAGATACGCAGTATTTT,CAAGLKDTDTQYF
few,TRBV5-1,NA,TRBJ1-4,TGCGCCAGCAGCTTAATGGGCTTGGACGAAAAACTGTTTTTT,CASSLMGLDEKLFF
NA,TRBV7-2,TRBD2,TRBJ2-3,TGTGCCAGCAGCTTATGGGTTAGCGGGAGCACAGATACGCAGTATTTT,CASSLWVSGSTDTQYF
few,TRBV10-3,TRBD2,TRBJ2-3,TGTGCCGCGGGGGGCAACACAGATACGCAGTATTTT,CAAGGNTDTQYF
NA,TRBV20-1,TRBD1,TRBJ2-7,TGCAGTGCTGGACAGGCCGACTACACCTACGAGCAGTACTTC,CSAGQADYTYEQYF
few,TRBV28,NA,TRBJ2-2,TGTGCCAGCAGGACTAGTACCGGGGAGCTGTTTTTT,CASRTSTGELFF
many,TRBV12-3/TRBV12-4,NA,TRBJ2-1,TGTGCCAGCAGTCCTCGACAGGTCGACAATGAGCAGTTCTTC,CASSPRQVDNEQFF
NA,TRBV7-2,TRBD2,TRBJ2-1,TGTGCCAGCAGCTCTAGGACTAGCGGTCACAATGAGCAGTTCTTC,CASSSRTSGHNEQFF
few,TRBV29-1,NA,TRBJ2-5,TGCAGCGTCTCCCGGGACATCCAAGAGACCCAGTACTTC,CSVSRDIQETQYF
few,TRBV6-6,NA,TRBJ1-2,TGTGCCAGCAGTCTGGGGCCGGACTATGGCTACACCTTC,CASSLGPDYGYTF
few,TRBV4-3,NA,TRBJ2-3,TGCGCCAGCAGCCAAGATCCCCGAGGCACTAGCACAGATACGCAGTATTTT,CASSQDPRGTSTDTQYF
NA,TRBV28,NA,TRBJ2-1,TGTGCCAGCAGTTTCGGGATAGTCTTGGCCAATGAGCAGTTCTTC,CASSFGIVLANEQFF
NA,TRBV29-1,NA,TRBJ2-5,TGCAGCTATCGGAGGGGACAAGAGACCCAGTACTTC,CSYRRGQETQYF
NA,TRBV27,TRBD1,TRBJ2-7,TGTGCCAGCAGATCGACAGGGGGCCCCGAGTACTTC,CASRSTGGPEYF
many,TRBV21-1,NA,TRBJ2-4,TGTGCCAGCAGCAAAAGTAGGGTGAACATTCAGTACTTC,CASSKSRVNIQYF
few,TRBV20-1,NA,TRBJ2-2,TGCAGTGCGGGCCGAACGGGTGCCGGGGAGCTGTTTTTT,CSAGRTGAGELFF
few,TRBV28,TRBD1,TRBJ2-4,TGTGCCAGTGTTGGACAGGGAAACATTCAGTACTTC,CASVGQGNIQYF
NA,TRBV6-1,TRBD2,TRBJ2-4,TGTGCCAGCAGTGAAGCTTTGTGGCCAGCGGGGGAACTAGCCAAAAACATTCAGTACTTC,CASSEALWPAGELAKNIQYF
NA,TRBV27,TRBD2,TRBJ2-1,TGTGCCAGCAGTGCACCCCAACTAGCGCCTACGGGCAATGAGCAGTTCTTC,CASSAPQLAPTGNEQFF
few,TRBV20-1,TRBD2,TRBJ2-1,TGCTGTGCTAGAGATCTCTCGGGGACTAGCGGGGGCGGGGGGTACAATGAGCAGTTCTTC,CCARDLSGTSGGGGYNEQFF
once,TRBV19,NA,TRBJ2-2,TGTGCCAGTATCGCCCGGGACAAGACCGTCACCGGGGAGCTGTTTTTT,CASIARDKTVTGELFF
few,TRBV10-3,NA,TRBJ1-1,TGTGCCATCAGTGAGACGTTGACAGCAACTGAAGCTTTCTTT,CAISETLTATEAFF
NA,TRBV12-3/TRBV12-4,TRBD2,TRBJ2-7,TGTGCCAGCAGTCCAGACGAGCGGGAGGGCTACGAGCAGTACTTC,CASSPDEREGYEQYF
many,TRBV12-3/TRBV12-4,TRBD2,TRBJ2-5,TGTGCCAGCAGTTTACAGACTAGCGGGAGAGCGGAGACCCAGTACTTC,CASSLQTSGRAETQYF
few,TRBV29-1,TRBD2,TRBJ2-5,TGCAGCGTTGAAGTGGGAGGGTTCGGGCTGCAAAAGACCCAGTACTTC,CSVEVGGFGLQKTQYF
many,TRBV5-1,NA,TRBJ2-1,TGCGCCAGCAGCTTGAACGGTTACAATGAGCAGTTCTTC,CASSLNGYNEQFF
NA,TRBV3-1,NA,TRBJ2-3,TGTGCCAGCAGCCCCCAGAGGCCGGGGGGCACAGATACGCAGTATTTT,CASSPQRPGGTDTQYF
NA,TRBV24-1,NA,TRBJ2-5,TGTGCCACCAGTTCCGGATTGGGGTTTGGGCGGGAGACCCAGTACTTC,CATSSGLGFGRETQYF
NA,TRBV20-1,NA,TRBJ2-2,TGCAGTGCTAGGCTTAGCACCGGGGAGCTGTTTTTT,CSARLSTGELFF
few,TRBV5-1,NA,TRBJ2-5,TGCGCCAGCAGTGGGGGAGGCCCTCAAGAGACCCAGTACTTC,CASSGGGPQETQYF
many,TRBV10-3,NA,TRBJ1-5,TGTGCCATCAGTGAGTCGGGGGGCAATCAGCCCCAGCATTTT,CAISESGGNQPQHF
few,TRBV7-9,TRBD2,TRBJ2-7,TGTGCCAGCAGCTCCAGACTAGCCGCCTACGAGCAGTACTTC,CASSSRLAAYEQYF
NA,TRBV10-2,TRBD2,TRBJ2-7,TGCGCCAGCAGTGACCAGACCGGGACTAGCGGGAACTACGGCTACGAGCAGTACTTC,CASSDQTGTSGNYGYEQYF
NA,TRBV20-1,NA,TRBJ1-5,TGCAGTGCTAGAGGTCGAGGGTTACAGGGACAGCCCCAGCATTTT,CSARGRGLQGQPQHF
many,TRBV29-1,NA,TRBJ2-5,TGCAGCGTTGATTCCAGGGTCAAGGAGACCCAGTACTTC,CSVDSRVKETQYF
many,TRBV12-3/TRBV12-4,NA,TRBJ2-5,TGTGCCAGCAGGGGCGGCCCATCGGAGACCCAGTACTTC,CASRGGPSETQYF
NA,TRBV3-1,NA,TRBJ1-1,TGTGCCAGCAGCCTCCTGGGGGGGGCGGTTATGAACACTGAAGCTTTCTTT,CASSLLGGAVMNTEAFF
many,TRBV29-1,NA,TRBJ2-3,TGCAGCGTGGATGGGCCTAGCACAGATACGCAGTATTTT,CSVDGPSTDTQYF
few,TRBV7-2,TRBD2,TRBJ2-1,TGTGCCAGCAGCTTAGAGAGCGGGGGGCGATCTAATGAGCAGTTCTTC,CASSLESGGRSNEQFF